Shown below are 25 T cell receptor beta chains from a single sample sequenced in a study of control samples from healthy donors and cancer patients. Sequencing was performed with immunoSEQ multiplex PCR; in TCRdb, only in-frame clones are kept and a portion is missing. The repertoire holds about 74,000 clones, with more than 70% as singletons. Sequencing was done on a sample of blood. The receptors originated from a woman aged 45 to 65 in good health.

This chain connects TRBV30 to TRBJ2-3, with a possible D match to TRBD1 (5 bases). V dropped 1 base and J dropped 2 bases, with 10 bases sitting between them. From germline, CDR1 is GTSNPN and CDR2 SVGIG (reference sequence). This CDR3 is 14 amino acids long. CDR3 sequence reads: CAWSDWGITDTQYF. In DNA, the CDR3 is TGTGCCTGGAGTGACTGGGGCATCACAGATACGCAGTATTTT.

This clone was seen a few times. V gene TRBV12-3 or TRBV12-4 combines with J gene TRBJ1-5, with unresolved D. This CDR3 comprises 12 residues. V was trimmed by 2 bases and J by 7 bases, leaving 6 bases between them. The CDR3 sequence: CASSLKAQPQHF. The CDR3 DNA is TGTGCCAGCAGTTTAAAGGCCCAGCCCCAGCATTTT.

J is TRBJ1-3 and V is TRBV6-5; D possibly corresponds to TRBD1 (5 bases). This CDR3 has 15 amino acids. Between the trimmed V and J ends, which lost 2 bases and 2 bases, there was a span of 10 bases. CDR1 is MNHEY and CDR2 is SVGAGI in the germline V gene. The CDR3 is CASSYGGSAGNTIYF. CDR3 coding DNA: TGTGCCAGCAGTTACGGGGGTTCGGCTGGAAACACCATATATTTT.

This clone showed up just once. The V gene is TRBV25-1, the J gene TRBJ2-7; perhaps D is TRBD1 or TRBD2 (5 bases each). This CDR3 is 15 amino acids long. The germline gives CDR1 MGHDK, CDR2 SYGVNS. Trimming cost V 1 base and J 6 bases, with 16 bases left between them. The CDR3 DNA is TGTGCCAGCAGTGAATCGGGGACCTTTAGAGGCGAGCAGTACTTC. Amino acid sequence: CASSESGTFRGEQYF.

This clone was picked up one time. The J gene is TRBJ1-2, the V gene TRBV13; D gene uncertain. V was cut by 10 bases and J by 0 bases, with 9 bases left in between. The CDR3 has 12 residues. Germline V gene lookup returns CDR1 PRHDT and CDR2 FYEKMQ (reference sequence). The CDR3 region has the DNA TGTGCCACCACGGCTGCTAACTATGGCTACACCTTC. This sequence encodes CATTAANYGYTF.

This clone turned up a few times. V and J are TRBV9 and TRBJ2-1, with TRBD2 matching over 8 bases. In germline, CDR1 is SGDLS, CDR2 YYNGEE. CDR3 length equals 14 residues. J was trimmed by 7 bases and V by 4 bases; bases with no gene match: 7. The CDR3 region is CASSLGLAGNEQFF. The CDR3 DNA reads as TGTGCCAGCAGCCTCGGACTAGCTGGAAATGAGCAGTTCTTC.

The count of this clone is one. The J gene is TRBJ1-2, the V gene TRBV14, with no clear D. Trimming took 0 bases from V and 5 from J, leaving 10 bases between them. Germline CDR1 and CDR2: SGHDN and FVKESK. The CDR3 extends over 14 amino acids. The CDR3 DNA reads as TGTGCCAGCAGCCAAGAGGGCAGATTTTATGGCTACACCTTC. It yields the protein CASSQEGRFYGYTF.

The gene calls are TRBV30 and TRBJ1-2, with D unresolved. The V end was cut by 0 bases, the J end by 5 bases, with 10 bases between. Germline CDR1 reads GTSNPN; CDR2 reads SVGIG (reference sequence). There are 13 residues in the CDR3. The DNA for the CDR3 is TGTGCCTGGAGTGTAAGGACTGGGTATGGCTACACCTTC. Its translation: CAWSVRTGYGYTF.

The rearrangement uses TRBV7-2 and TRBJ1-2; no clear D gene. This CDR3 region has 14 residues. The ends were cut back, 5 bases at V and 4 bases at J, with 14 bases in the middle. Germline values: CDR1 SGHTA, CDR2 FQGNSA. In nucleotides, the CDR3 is TGTGCCAGCAGCCCCGGAGGCGGGATCTATGGCTACACCTTC. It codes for CASSPGGGIYGYTF.

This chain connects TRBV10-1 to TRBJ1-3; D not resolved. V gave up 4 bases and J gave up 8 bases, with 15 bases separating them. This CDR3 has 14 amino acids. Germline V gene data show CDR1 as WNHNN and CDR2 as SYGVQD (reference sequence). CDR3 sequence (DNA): TGCGCCAGCAGTGCCCGACACCATATTGACACCATATATTTT. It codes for CASSARHHIDTIYF.

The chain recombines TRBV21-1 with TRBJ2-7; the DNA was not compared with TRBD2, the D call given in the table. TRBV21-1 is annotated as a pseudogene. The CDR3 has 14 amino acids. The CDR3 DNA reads TGTGCCAGCTCACCAATAACTCACTCCTACGAGCAGTACTTC. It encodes CASSPITHSYEQYF.

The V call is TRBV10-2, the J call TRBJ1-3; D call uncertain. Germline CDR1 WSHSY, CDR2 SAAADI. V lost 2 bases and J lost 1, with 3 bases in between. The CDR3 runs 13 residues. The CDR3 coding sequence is TGCGCCAGCAGTGAGGCTTCTGGAAACACCATATATTTT. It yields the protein CASSEASGNTIYF.

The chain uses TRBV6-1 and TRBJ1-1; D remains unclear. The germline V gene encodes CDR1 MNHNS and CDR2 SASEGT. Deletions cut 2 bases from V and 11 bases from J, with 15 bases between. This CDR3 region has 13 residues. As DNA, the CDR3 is TGTGCCAGCAGTGAAAGTCTTAAGGATACGGCTTTCTTT. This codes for CASSESLKDTAFF.

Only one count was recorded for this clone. CDR3 coding DNA: TGTGCCAGCAGATTACAGGAGGATCAGCCCCAGCATTTT. Its translation is CASRLQEDQPQHF. J is TRBJ1-5 and V is TRBV6-5, with D tentatively TRBD1 (5 bases). Per germline, CDR1 MNHEY and CDR2 SVGAGI. V was cut by 6 bases and J by 5 bases, with 11 bases left in between. This CDR3 has 13 residues.

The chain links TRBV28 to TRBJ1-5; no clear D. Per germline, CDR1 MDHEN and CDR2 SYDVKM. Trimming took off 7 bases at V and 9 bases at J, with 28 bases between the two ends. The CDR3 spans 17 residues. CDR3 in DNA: TGTGCCAGCAAGGGAGCCAGGTTGGGAAAAGAAACGCGGCCCCAGCATTTT. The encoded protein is CASKGARLGKETRPQHF.

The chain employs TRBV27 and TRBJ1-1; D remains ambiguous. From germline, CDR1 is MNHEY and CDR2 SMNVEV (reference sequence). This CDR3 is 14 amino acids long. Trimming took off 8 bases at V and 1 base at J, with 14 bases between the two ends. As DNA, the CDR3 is TGTGCCAGCCAGAGAGACGGGTGGAACACTGAAGCTTTCTTT. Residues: CASQRDGWNTEAFF.

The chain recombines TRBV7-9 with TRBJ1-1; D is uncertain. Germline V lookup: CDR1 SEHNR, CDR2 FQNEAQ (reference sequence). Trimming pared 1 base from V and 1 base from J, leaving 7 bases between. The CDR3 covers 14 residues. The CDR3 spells CASSLEEANTEAFF. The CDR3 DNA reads TGTGCCAGCAGCTTAGAAGAGGCGAACACTGAAGCTTTCTTT.

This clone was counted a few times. The CDR3 DNA reads as TGTGCCAGCAGCCTCGGGGGGGGATACGAGCAGTACTTC. Protein sequence: CASSLGGGYEQYF. This chain uses TRBV3-1 (or the pseudogene TRBV3-2) with TRBJ2-7, with 8 bases matching TRBD2. The J segment lost 4 bases and the V segment lost 4 bases, leaving 3 bases of the junction unmatched. CDR1 is LGHDT, CDR2 YNNKEL, per germline (reference sequence). The CDR3 runs to 13 residues.

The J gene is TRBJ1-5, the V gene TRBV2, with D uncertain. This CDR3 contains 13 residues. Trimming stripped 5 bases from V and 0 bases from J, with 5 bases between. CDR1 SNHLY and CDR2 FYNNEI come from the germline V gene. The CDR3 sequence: CASSPYSNQPQHF. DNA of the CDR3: TGTGCCAGCAGTCCTTATAGCAATCAGCCCCAGCATTTT.

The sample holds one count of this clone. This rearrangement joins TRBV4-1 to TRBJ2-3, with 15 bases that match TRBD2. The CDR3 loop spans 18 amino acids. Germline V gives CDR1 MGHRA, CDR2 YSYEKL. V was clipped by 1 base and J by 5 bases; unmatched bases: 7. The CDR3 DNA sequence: TGCGCCAGCAGCCAAGGGGGACTAGCGGGGGGTGGTCTAGATACGCAGTATTTT. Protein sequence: CASSQGGLAGGGLDTQYF.

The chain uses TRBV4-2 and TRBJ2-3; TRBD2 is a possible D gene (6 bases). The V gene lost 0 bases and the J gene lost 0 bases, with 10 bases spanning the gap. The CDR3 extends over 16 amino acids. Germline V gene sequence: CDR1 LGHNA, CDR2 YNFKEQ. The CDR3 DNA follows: TGTGCCAGCAGCCAAGAGGCGGGGTCTAGCACAGATACGCAGTATTTT. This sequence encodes CASSQEAGSSTDTQYF.

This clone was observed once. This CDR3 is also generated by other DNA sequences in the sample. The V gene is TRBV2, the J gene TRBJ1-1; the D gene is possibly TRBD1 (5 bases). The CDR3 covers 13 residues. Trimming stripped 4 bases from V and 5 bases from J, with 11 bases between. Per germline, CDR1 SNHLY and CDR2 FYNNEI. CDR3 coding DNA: TGTGCCAGCAGTGTGGTGGGGGGGACTGAAGCTTTCTTT. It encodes CASSVVGGTEAFF.

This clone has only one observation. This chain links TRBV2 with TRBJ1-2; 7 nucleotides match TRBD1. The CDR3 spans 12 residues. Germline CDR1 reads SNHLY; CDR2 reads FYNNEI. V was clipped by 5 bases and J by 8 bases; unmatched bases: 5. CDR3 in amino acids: CASSRGQDGYTF. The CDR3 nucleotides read TGTGCCAGCAGTAGGGGGCAAGACGGCTACACCTTC.

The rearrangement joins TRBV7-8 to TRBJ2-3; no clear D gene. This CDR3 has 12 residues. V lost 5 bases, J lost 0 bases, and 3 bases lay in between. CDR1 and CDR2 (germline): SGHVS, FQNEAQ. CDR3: CASSLSTDTQYF. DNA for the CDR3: TGTGCCAGCAGCCTTAGCACAGATACGCAGTATTTT.

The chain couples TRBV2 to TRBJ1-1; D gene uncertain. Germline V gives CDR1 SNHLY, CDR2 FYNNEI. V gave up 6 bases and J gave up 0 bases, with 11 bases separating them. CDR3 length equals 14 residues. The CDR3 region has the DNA TGTGCCAGCAGGTACGAGGGCATGAACACTGAAGCTTTCTTT. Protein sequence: CASRYEGMNTEAFF. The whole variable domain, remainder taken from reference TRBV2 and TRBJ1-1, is EPEVTQTPSHQVTQMGQEVILRCVPISNHLYFYWYRQILGQKVEFLVSFYNNEISEKSEIFDDQFSVERPDGSNFTLKIRSTKLEDSAMYFCASRYEGMNTEAFFGQGTRLTVV.